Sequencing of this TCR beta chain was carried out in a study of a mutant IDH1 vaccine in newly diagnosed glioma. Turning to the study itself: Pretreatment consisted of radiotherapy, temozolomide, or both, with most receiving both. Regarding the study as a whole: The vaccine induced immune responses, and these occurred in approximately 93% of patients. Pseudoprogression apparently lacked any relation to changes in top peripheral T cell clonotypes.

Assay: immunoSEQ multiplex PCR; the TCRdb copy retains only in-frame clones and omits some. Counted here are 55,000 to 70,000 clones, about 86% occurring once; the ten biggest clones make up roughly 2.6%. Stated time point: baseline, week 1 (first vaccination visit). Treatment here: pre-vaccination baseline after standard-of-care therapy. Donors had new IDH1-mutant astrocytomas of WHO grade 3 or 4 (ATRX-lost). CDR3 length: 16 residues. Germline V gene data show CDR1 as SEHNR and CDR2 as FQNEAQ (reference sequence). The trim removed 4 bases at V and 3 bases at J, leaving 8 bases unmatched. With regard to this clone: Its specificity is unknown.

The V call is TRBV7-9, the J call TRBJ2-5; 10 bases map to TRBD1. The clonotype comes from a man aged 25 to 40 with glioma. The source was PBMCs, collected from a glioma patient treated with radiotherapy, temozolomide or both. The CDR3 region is CASSSPGTGVEETQYF. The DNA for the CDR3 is TGTGCCAGCAGCTCACCAGGGACAGGGGTTGAAGAGACCCAGTACTTC.